The 26 T cell receptor beta chains in this list originate from one sample, sequenced in a study of cytomegalovirus exposure and HLA in healthy donors. TCRdb's copy holds only in-frame clones and misses some; the assay was immunoSEQ multiplex PCR. The sample lists about 160,000 clones, about 86% occurring once. Sample: PBMCs. The receptors stem from a woman aged 18-30 years in good health and CMV-seronegative.

This sequence joins TRBV1 and TRBJ2-7; no check of the table's D call, TRBD1, against the DNA was made. TRBV1 is reported as a pseudogene. The CDR3 has 12 amino acids. CDR3 in DNA: TGCACCACCCGACAGGGGCCCTACGAGCAGTACTTC. This encodes CTTRQGPYEQYF.

The chain couples TRBV4-2 to TRBJ1-3; maybe TRBD1 (5 bases). The CDR3 loop spans 16 amino acids. Germline CDR1 LGHNA, CDR2 YNFKEQ. With 4 bases removed from V and 1 base from J, the gap between germline ends came to 14 bases. Written as DNA, the CDR3 is TGTGCCAGCAGCCTACCTGACAGTCGGTCTGGAAACACCATATATTTT. This gives the protein CASSLPDSRSGNTIYF.

The chain is built from TRBV30 and TRBJ1-1, with 8 positions matching TRBD1. The J segment lost 2 bases and the V segment lost 5 bases, leaving 4 bases of the junction unmatched. The CDR3 is 13 amino acids. CDR1 GTSNPN and CDR2 SVGIG come from the germline V gene (reference sequence). CDR3 coding DNA: TGTGCCTGGGGGACAGGTGTTAACACTGAAGCTTTCTTT. Translated: CAWGTGVNTEAFF. The whole variable domain, filled in from reference TRBV30 and TRBJ1-1, reads SQTIHQWPATLVQPVGSPLSLECTVEGTSNPNLYWYRQAAGRGLQLLFYSVGIGQISSEVPQNLSASRPQDRQFILSSKKLLLSDSGFYLCAWGTGVNTEAFFGQGTRLTVV.

This chain joins TRBV2 and TRBJ1-5; D might be TRBD1 (5 bases). The V and J ends lost 7 bases and 7 bases respectively, with 11 bases between them. This CDR3 has 12 amino acids. Germline-derived CDR1 and CDR2 are SNHLY and FYNNEI. CDR3 bases: TGTGCCAGCATGGGGCCTAGACAGCCCCAGCATTTT. This encodes CASMGPRQPQHF.

V is TRBV10-1 and J is TRBJ2-2; a weak D match, TRBD2 (6 bases). Looked up from germline, CDR1 is WNHNN and CDR2 is SYGVQD (reference sequence). Between the trimmed V and J ends, which lost 1 base and 8 bases, there was a span of 11 bases. CDR3 size: 14 residues. CDR3 bases: TGCGCCAGCAGTGAGTACCCTAGCGCTGGGGAGCTGTTTTTT. Its protein is CASSEYPSAGELFF.

This chain joins TRBV9 and TRBJ1-1; a weak D match, TRBD1 (5 bases). Germline V gene lookup returns CDR1 SGDLS and CDR2 YYNGEE. The length of the CDR3 is 13 residues. Deletions cut 4 bases from V and 9 bases from J, with 16 bases between. The CDR3: CASSTSTGTKAFF. The DNA for the CDR3 is TGTGCCAGCAGCACCTCCACCGGGACTAAAGCTTTCTTT.

The rearrangement links TRBV9 to TRBJ2-2, with 11 bases that match TRBD2. V shed 6 bases, J shed 0 bases, and the junction held 7 bases outside the gene matches. Per the germline V gene, CDR1 is SGDLS and CDR2 is YYNGEE. The CDR3 totals 17 residues. The CDR3 is CASTLTSGVTNTGELFF. CDR3 nucleotide sequence: TGTGCCAGCACCTTGACTAGCGGGGTGACGAACACCGGGGAGCTGTTTTTT.

CDR3 residues: CASSRLAGEAAQETQYF. In nucleotides, the CDR3 is TGTGCCAGTAGTAGACTAGCGGGAGAGGCGGCCCAAGAGACCCAGTACTTC. This chain connects TRBV19 to TRBJ2-5; 12 nucleotides match TRBD2. The trim removed 4 bases at V and 1 base at J, leaving 7 bases unmatched. Germline-derived CDR1 and CDR2 are LNHDA and SQIVND (reference sequence). The CDR3 spans 17 residues.

This clone showed up just a few times. This chain's CDR3 is CASSLAGIGGEYGYTF. CDR3 DNA: TGCGCCAGCAGCTTGGCGGGAATCGGAGGAGAGTATGGCTACACCTTC. The chain carries TRBV5-1 and TRBJ1-2; D is unclear. With 0 bases removed from V and 5 bases from J, the gap between germline ends came to 17 bases. Per the germline V gene, CDR1 is SGHRS and CDR2 is YFSETQ. The CDR3 is made up of 16 amino acids.

The CDR3, as DNA: TGTGCCAGCAGCTTATGGGGAGCTTCAGATACGCAGTATTTT. As protein: CASSLWGASDTQYF. The rearrangement links TRBV11-3 to TRBJ2-3; D perhaps matches TRBD2 (5 bases). The V end was cut by 2 bases, the J end by 4 bases, with 10 bases between. The CDR3 has 14 residues. Germline values: CDR1 SGHNT, CDR2 YENEEA.

The V gene is TRBV4-1, the J gene TRBJ2-2; a weak D match, TRBD1 (7 bases). Germline loops: CDR1 MGHRA, CDR2 YSYEKL. This CDR3 region has 15 residues. The V and J ends lost 4 bases and 2 bases respectively, with 11 bases between them. Here the CDR3 reads CASSPRDRNTGELFF. In DNA, the CDR3 is TGCGCCAGCAGCCCGCGGGACAGAAACACCGGGGAGCTGTTTTTT.

The CDR3, as DNA: TGTGCCAGTAGTCCCGGACTCTTTAGCTCCTACGAGCAGTACTTC. It translates to CASSPGLFSSYEQYF. This sequence joins TRBV19 and TRBJ2-7; TRBD2 might be the D (5 bases). Germline assignment: CDR1 LNHDA and CDR2 SQIVND (reference sequence). V gave up 5 bases and J gave up 0 bases, with 14 bases separating them. This CDR3 is 15 amino acids long.

The chain is built from TRBV30 and TRBJ1-4, with a weak D call TRBD1 (6 bases). Germline CDR1 GTSNPN, CDR2 SVGIG (reference sequence). The V end lost 1 base, the J end lost 10 bases, and 22 bases lay between the germline ends. The CDR3 is 16 amino acids. In DNA, the CDR3 is TGTGCCTGGAGTGACCCCGGTCAGGGGATACGGGGAAAACTGTTTTTT. Its protein product is CAWSDPGQGIRGKLFF.

The V gene is TRBV29-1, the J gene TRBJ2-2; D not certain. The length of the CDR3 is 13 residues. Germline CDR1 and CDR2: SQVTM and ANQGSEA. Trimming pared 8 bases from V and 7 bases from J, leaving 17 bases between. CDR3 amino acids: CSSRLNPGGELFF. The CDR3 DNA sequence: TGCAGCTCAAGGTTAAACCCGGGCGGGGAGCTGTTTTTT.

For the CDR3, the DNA is TGCGCCAGCAGCTTGGTACTGACCCGGGACAGGGGTTTTTTGGGCTACACCTTC. Amino acid sequence: CASSLVLTRDRGFLGYTF. The V call is TRBV5-1, the J call TRBJ1-2, with 10 bases identical to TRBD1. The V gene end was trimmed by 0 bases and the J gene end by 8 bases; junction bases not matched to a gene: 16. This CDR3 has 18 residues. The germline V gene has CDR1 SGHRS and CDR2 YFSETQ. The whole variable domain, filled in from reference TRBV5-1 and TRBJ1-2, reads KAGVTQTPRYLIKTRGQQVTLSCSPISGHRSVSWYQQTPGQGLQFLFEYFSETQRNKGNFPGRFSGRQFSNSRSEMNVSTLELGDSALYLCASSLVLTRDRGFLGYTFGSGTRLTVV.

The chain recombines TRBV6-1 with TRBJ1-3; D not certain. Germline CDR1 MNHNS, CDR2 SASEGT. The CDR3 runs to 15 residues. Deletions cut 3 bases from V and 0 bases from J, with 9 bases between. The CDR3, as DNA: TGTGCCAGCAGTGAGTGGACTGCCTCTGGAAACACCATATATTTT. Residues: CASSEWTASGNTIYF.

The chain uses TRBV5-4 and TRBJ2-5; a possible D gene is TRBD2 (6 bases). CDR1 and CDR2 (germline): SGHNT, YYREEE (reference sequence). Trimming cost V 0 bases and J 9 bases, with 21 bases left between them. CDR3 size: 16 residues. The CDR3 nucleotides read TGTGCCAGCAGCTTGGCCGGGCGCGGGCGGGATGCGGCCCAGTACTTC. This gives the protein CASSLAGRGRDAAQYF. The whole variable domain, filled in from reference TRBV5-4 and TRBJ2-5, reads ETGVTQSPTHLIKTRGQQVTLRCSSQSGHNTVSWYQQALGQGPQFIFQYYREEENGRGNFPPRFSGLQFPNYSSELNVNALELDDSALYLCASSLAGRGRDAAQYFGPGTRLLVL.

This chain's CDR3 is CASSLAGVSSYEQYF. DNA for the CDR3: TGTGCCAGCAGTTTAGCAGGGGTTAGCTCCTACGAGCAGTACTTC. The chain recombines TRBV27 with TRBJ2-7, with D perhaps matching TRBD1 (6 bases). In germline, CDR1 is MNHEY, CDR2 SMNVEV (reference sequence). V lost 2 bases, J lost 0 bases, and 11 bases lay in between. The CDR3 has 15 residues.

The chain combines TRBV4-2 with TRBJ1-2; possible D gene TRBD1, 5 bases. The germline V gene encodes CDR1 LGHNA and CDR2 YNFKEQ. Trimming pared 0 bases from V and 4 bases from J, leaving 12 bases between. This CDR3 has 15 amino acids. CDR3 DNA: TGTGCCAGCAGCCAAGATCGGGGGGTTGGCTATGGCTACACCTTC. Translated, it gives CASSQDRGVGYGYTF.

This chain connects TRBV4-3 to TRBJ2-3, with D possibly matching TRBD2 (5 bases). V lost 4 bases and J lost 6, with 17 bases in between. The CDR3 has 15 amino acids. Looked up from germline, CDR1 is LGHNA and CDR2 is YSLEER. The CDR3 here is CASSPLLGGPDTQYF. The CDR3 DNA sequence: TGCGCCAGCAGCCCCCTCCTCGGAGGCCCCGATACGCAGTATTTT.

The V call is TRBV11-2, the J call TRBJ2-7; the D gene is possibly TRBD2 (5 bases). V lost 7 bases, J lost 7 bases, and 20 bases lay in between. Germline V gene lookup returns CDR1 SGHAT and CDR2 FQNNGV. The CDR3 has 14 amino acids. CDR3 amino acids: CASTTVGRPGEQYF. As DNA, the CDR3 is TGTGCCAGCACCACGGTCGGTCGTCCGGGGGAGCAGTACTTC.

The chain employs TRBV27 and TRBJ1-4, with 7 bases that match TRBD1. The CDR3 is 14 residues long. CDR1 MNHEY and CDR2 SMNVEV come from the germline V gene (reference sequence). Trimming cost V 6 bases and J 7 bases; bases outside gene matches: 8. This chain's CDR3 is CASSRQGYGEKLFF. CDR3 nucleotides: TGTGCCAGCAGCCGACAGGGATACGGTGAAAAACTGTTTTTT.

The chain employs TRBV18 and TRBJ2-3; the match to TRBD1 covers 10 bases. V shed 3 bases and J 3 bases; nucleotides not matched to a gene: 3. CDR3 length equals 15 residues. Germline assignment: CDR1 KGHSH and CDR2 LQKENI. The CDR3 here is CASSPGDRGTDTQYF. The CDR3 nucleotides read TGTGCCAGCTCACCGGGGGACAGGGGAACAGATACGCAGTATTTT.

The rearrangement joins TRBV19 to TRBJ1-5; no definite D call. The CDR3 loop spans 13 amino acids. V dropped 3 bases and J dropped 7 bases, with 10 bases sitting between them. Germline V gene sequence: CDR1 LNHDA, CDR2 SQIVND (reference sequence). The CDR3 sequence: CASSIGRGQPQHF. CDR3 DNA sequence: TGTGCCAGTAGTATCGGGCGAGGGCAGCCCCAGCATTTT.

The rearrangement joins TRBV7-2 to TRBJ2-7; a possible D gene is TRBD1 (6 bases). From germline, CDR1 is SGHTA and CDR2 FQGNSA. CDR3 length: 15 amino acids. V was shortened by 0 bases and J by 2 bases, with 11 bases between the two germline ends. Here the CDR3 DNA reads TGTGCCAGCAGCTTAGCCTTAGGGACACCCTACGAGCAGTACTTC. This gives the protein CASSLALGTPYEQYF. The full variable domain, completed using reference TRBV7-2 and TRBJ2-7, is GAGVSQSPSNKVTEKGKDVELRCDPISGHTALYWYRQSLGQGLEFLIYFQGNSAPDKSGLPSDRFSAERTGGSVSTLTIQRTQQEDSAVYLCASSLALGTPYEQYFGPGTRLTVT.

The chain has TRBV4-3 and TRBJ1-2; D uncertain. Germline V gene lookup returns CDR1 LGHNA and CDR2 YSLEER. The CDR3 contains 15 residues. Trimming pared 0 bases from V and 7 bases from J, leaving 15 bases between. CDR3 DNA: TGCGCCAGCAGCCAAGATAAACGATCCCGGGGTGGCTACACCTTC. Protein: CASSQDKRSRGGYTF.